Listed below are T cell receptor beta chains from one sample, sequenced in a study of blood T cell repertoires in COVID-19. The table came from immunoSEQ multiplex PCR; TCRdb's copy has only in-frame clones and leaves some out. Among approximately 120,000 clones listed, about 85% were seen once. The sample consisted of peripheral blood. The receptors here all came from a man in his sixties with acute or convalescent COVID-19. Both conserved end residues are part of each CDR3. A D gene is named only where the DNA matches it firmly. Not all rows give a size; the values are once, few, many and, for expanded clones, a class.

J: TRBJ2-7; V: TRBV19; D: TRBD1; size: -; CDR3: CASSIGTGLYEQYF; DNA: TGTGCCAGTAGTATAGGGACAGGGCTCTACGAGCAGTACTTC
J: TRBJ1-6; V: TRBV14; D: TRBD1; size: -; CDR3: CASSPGPTGGIWNSPLHF; DNA: TGTGCCAGCAGCCCAGGACCGACAGGGGGGATTTGGAATTCACCCCTCCACTTT
J: TRBJ2-3; V: TRBV7-3; D: TRBD2; size: -; CDR3: CASSPNGLAPDTQYF; DNA: TGTGCCAGCAGCCCTAACGGACTAGCCCCAGATACGCAGTATTTT
J: TRBJ2-3; V: TRBV2; D: -; size: -; CDR3: CASLTQDRTDTQYF; DNA: TGTGCCAGCTTAACACAGGACCGCACAGATACGCAGTATTTT
J: TRBJ2-2; V: TRBV27; D: -; size: few; CDR3: CASSGRATGELFF; DNA: TGTGCCAGCAGTGGCAGGGCCACCGGGGAGCTGTTTTTT
J: TRBJ2-1; V: TRBV9; D: -; size: -; CDR3: CASSVMGVTYNEQFF; DNA: TGTGCCAGCAGCGTAATGGGCGTCACCTACAATGAGCAGTTCTTC
J: TRBJ1-1; V: TRBV5-1; D: -; size: -; CDR3: CASSTRGQPGMNTEAFF; DNA: TGCGCCAGCAGCACCCGAGGACAGCCAGGAATGAACACTGAAGCTTTCTTT
J: TRBJ2-7; V: TRBV6-5; D: TRBD1; size: -; CDR3: CASKHRDRDPYEQYF; DNA: TGTGCCAGCAAGCACCGGGACAGGGATCCGTACGAGCAGTACTTC
J: TRBJ1-4; V: TRBV7-9; D: TRBD1; size: -; CDR3: CASSIAGGTGKRRNEKLFF; DNA: TGTGCCAGCAGCATCGCCGGAGGGACAGGGAAGCGTCGGAATGAAAAACTGTTTTTT
J: TRBJ2-2; V: TRBV5-1; D: TRBD1; size: -; CDR3: CASSSATGEAGELFF; DNA: TGCGCCAGCAGCTCGGCCACAGGGGAAGCCGGGGAGCTGTTTTTT